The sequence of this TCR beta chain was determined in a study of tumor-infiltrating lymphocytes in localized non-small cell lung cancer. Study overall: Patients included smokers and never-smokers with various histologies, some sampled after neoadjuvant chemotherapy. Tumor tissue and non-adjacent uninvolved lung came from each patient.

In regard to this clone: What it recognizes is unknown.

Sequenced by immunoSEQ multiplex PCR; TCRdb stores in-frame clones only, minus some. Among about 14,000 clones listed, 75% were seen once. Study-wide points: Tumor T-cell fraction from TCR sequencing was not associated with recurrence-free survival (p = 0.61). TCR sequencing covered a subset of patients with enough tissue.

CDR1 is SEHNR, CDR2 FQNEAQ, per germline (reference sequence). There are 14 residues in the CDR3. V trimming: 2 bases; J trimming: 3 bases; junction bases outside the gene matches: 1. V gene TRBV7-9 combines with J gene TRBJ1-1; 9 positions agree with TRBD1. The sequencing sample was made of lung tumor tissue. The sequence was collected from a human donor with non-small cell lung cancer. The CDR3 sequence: CASSLWTGDTEAFF. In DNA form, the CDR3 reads TGTGCCAGCAGCTTATGGACAGGGGACACTGAAGCTTTCTTT.